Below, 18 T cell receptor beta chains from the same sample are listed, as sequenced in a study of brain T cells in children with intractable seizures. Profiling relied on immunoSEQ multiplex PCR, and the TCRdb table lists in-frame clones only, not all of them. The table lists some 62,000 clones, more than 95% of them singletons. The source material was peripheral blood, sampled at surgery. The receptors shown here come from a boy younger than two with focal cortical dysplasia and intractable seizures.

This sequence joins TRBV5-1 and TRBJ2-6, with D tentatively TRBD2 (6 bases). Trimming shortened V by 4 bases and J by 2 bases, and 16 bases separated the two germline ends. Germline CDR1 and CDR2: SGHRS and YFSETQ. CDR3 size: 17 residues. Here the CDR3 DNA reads TGCGCCAGCAGCCCCCGACGGGACTCGACTGGGGCCAACGTCCTGACTTTC. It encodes CASSPRRDSTGANVLTF.

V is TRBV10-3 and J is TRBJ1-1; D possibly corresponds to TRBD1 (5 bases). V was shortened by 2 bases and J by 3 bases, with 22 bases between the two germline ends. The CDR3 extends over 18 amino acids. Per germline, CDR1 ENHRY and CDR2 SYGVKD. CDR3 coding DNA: TGTGCCATCAGTGAGATTCCCGGTCGGGCCTTAGGGGACACTGAAGCTTTCTTT. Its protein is CAISEIPGRALGDTEAFF.

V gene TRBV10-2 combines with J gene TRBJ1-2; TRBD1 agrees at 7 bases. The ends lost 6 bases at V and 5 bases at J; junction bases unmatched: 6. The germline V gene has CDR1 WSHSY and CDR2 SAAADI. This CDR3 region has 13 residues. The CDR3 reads CASSSWDRYGYTF. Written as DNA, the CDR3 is TGCGCCAGCAGCTCCTGGGACAGATATGGCTACACCTTC.

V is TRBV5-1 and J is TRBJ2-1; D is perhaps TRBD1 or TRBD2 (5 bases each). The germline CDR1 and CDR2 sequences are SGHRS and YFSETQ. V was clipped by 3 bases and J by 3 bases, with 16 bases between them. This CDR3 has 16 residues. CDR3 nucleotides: TGCGCCAGCAGCTCCGCCGGGACCCGACTCTACAATGAGCAGTTCTTC. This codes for CASSSAGTRLYNEQFF.

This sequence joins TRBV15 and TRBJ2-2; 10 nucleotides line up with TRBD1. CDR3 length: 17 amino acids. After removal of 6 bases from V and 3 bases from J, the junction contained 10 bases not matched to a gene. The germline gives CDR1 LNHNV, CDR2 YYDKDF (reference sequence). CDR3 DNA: TGTGCCACCAGACGGGACAGGGGCTTCGGGGACACCGGGGAGCTGTTTTTT. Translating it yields CATRRDRGFGDTGELFF.

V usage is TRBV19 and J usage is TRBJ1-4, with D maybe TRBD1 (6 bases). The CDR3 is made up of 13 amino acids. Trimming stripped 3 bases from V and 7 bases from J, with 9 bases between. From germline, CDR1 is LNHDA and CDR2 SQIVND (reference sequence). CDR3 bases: TGTGCCAGTAGTATCCGAGGGGGTGAAAAACTGTTTTTT. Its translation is CASSIRGGEKLFF.

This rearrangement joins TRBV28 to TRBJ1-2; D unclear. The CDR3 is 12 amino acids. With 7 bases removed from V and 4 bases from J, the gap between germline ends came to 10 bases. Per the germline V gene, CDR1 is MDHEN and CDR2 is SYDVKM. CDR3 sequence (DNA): TGTGCCAGCAACAGCCTGATCTATGGCTACACCTTC. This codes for CASNSLIYGYTF.

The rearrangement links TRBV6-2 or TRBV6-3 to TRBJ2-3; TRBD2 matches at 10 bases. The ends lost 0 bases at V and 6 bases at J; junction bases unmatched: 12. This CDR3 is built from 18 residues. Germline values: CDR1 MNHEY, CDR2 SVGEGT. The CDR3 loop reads CASSYSARALAGVDTQYF. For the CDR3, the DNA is TGTGCCAGCAGTTACTCAGCCAGGGCCCTAGCGGGGGTTGATACGCAGTATTTT.

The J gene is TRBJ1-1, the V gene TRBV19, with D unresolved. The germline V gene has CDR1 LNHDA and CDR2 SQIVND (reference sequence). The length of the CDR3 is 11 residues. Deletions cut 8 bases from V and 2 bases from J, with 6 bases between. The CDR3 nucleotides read TGTGCCAGTGGGTCCAACACTGAAGCTTTCTTT. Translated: CASGSNTEAFF.

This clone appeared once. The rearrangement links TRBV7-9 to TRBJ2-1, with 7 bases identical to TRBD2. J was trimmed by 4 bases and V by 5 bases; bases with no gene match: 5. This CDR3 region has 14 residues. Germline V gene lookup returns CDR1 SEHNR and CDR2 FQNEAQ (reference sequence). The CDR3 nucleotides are TGTGCCAGCAGCCCTAGCGGCAGATACAATGAGCAGTTCTTC. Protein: CASSPSGRYNEQFF.

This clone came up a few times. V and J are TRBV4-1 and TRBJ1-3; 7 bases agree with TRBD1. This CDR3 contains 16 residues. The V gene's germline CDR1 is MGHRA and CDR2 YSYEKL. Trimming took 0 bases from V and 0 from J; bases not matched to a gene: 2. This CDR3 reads CASSQEQGYSGNTIYF. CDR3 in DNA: TGCGCCAGCAGCCAAGAACAGGGGTACTCTGGAAACACCATATATTTT.

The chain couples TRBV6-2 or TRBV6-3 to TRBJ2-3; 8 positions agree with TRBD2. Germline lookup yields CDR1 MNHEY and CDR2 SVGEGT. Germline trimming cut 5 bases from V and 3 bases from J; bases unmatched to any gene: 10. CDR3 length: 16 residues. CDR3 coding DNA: TGTGCCAGCAGTATCCGACTAGCGAAATCGACAGATACGCAGTATTTT. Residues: CASSIRLAKSTDTQYF.

This chain's CDR3 is CASRGDPLAGSTYNEQFF. The DNA of the CDR3 is TGTGCCAGTAGGGGAGATCCCTTAGCGGGGAGCACCTACAATGAGCAGTTCTTC. This chain connects TRBV19 to TRBJ2-1; 8 nucleotides agree with TRBD2. Germline CDR1 LNHDA, CDR2 SQIVND (reference sequence). The junction had 15 bases not matched to a gene; V was cut back by 6 bases and J by 2 bases. The CDR3 runs 18 residues. Drawing the rest from reference TRBV19 and TRBJ2-1, the complete variable domain is DGGITQSPKYLFRKEGQNVTLSCEQNLNHDAMYWYRQDPGQGLRLIYYSQIVNDFQKGDIAEGYSVSREKKESFPLTVTSAQKNPTAFYLCASRGDPLAGSTYNEQFFGPGTRLTVL.

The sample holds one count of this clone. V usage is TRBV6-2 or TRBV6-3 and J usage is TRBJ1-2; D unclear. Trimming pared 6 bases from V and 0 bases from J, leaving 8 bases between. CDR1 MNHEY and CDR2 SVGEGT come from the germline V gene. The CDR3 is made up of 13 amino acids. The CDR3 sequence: CASSRPANYGYTF. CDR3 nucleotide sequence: TGTGCCAGCAGCAGACCAGCTAACTATGGCTACACCTTC.

The CDR3: CASSGVREGNSPLHF. As DNA, the CDR3 is TGTGCCAGCAGTGGTGTTAGGGAGGGTAATTCACCCCTCCACTTT. The chain uses TRBV2 and TRBJ1-6; D remains ambiguous. CDR1 and CDR2 from the germline V gene are SNHLY and FYNNEI. Trimming cost V 4 bases and J 6 bases, with 13 bases left between them. The CDR3 has 15 residues.

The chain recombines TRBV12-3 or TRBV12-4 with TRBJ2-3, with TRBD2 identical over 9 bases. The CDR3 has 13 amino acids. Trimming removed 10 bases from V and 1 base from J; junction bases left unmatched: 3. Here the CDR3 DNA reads TGTGCCATCCAGCGGGGGGGCACAGATACGCAGTATTTT. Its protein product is CAIQRGGTDTQYF.

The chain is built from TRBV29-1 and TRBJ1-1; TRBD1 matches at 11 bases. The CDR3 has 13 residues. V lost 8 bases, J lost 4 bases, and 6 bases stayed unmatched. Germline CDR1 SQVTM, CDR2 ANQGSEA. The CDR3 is CSFSGTGGTEAFF. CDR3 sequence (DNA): TGCAGCTTCTCCGGGACAGGGGGCACTGAAGCTTTCTTT.

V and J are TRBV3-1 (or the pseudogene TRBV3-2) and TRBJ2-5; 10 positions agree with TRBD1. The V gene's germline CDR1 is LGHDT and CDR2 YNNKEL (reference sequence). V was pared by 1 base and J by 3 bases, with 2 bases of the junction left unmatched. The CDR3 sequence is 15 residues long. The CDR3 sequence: CASSQATGGEETQYF. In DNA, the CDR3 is TGTGCCAGCAGCCAAGCGACAGGGGGCGAAGAGACCCAGTACTTC.